This TCR beta chain was captured in a study of tumor-infiltrating lymphocytes in primary liver carcinoma. About the study: Every patient in the cohort had a primary liver carcinoma. That carcinoma was treated by surgical resection. Each of the samples returned roughly 3.65 to 7.5 million productive TCRbeta reads (a yield similar across tissue types). Study outcomes and limitations: Without sorting, CD4+ versus CD8+ T cell repertoires were not compared. Tumor-adjacent and tumor-blood pairs shared a smaller degree of overlap than tumor region pairs.

From approximately 0.5 ug of total RNA, TCR beta-specific cDNA was reverse-transcribed using a constant-region primer. Three nested multiplex PCR rounds, a slightly modified ARM-PCR, produced the libraries for TCR beta. TRBV1-TRBV30 forward and Cbeta reverse primers drove the first two roughly 10-cycle rounds. TCRdb passed the multiplex PCR reads through MiXCR, listing each CDR3 protein once. The sample includes some 190,000 distinct CDR3 sequences, about 60% of them seen just once. This clonotype occurred once. The antigen is unknown. This CDR3 spans 14 amino acids. Trimming took 5 bases from V and 2 from J; bases not matched to a gene: 5. Germline V gene sequence: CDR1 SGHVS, CDR2 FQNEAQ. Researchers drew blood RNA from unsorted whole blood and extracted germline DNA as well.

The source is a man aged 35 to 55 with primary liver carcinoma and hepatitis B virus infection. Sequenced: peripheral blood. V usage is TRBV7-8 and J usage is TRBJ2-7; 8 bases line up with TRBD1. CDR3 residues: CASSPTTGAYEQYF. In DNA form, the CDR3 reads TGTGCCAGCAGCCCGACGACAGGGGCCTACGAGCAGTACTTC.